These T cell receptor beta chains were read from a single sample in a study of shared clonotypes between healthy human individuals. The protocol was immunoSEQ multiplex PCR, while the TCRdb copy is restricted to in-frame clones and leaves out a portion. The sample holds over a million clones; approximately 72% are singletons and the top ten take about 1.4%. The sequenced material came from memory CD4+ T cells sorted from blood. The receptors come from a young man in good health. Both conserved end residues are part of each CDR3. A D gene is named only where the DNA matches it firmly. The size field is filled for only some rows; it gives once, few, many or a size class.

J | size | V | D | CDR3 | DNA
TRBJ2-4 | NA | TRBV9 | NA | CASSVDGRGENIQYF | TGTGCCAGCAGCGTAGATGGCAGGGGGGAAAACATTCAGTACTTC
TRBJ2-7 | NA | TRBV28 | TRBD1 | CASSASGTGDYEQYF | TGTGCCAGCAGTGCTTCTGGGACAGGGGACTACGAGCAGTACTTC
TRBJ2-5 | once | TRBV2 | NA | CASSEARAQETQYF | TGTGCCAGCAGTGAAGCTCGAGCACAAGAGACCCAGTACTTC
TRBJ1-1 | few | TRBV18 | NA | CASSPSDGNTEAFF | TGTGCCAGCTCACCTTCGGACGGTAACACTGAAGCTTTCTTT
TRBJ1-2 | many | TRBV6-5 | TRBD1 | CASSYSEGQGVYTF | TGTGCCAGCAGTTACTCCGAAGGACAGGGCGTCTACACCTTC
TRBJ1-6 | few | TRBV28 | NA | CASRKSQGGSPLHF | TGTGCCAGCAGAAAGTCCCAGGGAGGTTCACCCCTCCACTTT
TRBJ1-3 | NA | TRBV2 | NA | CASSEWSLGTIYF | TGTGCCAGCAGTGAGTGGTCTCTCGGCACCATATATTTT
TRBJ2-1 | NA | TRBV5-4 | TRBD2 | CASSLDFGTSVNEQFF | TGTGCCAGCAGCTTGGACTTTGGGACTAGCGTTAATGAGCAGTTCTTC
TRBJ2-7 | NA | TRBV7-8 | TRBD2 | CASSRNFPGTSGPYEQYF | TGTGCCAGCAGCCGCAATTTTCCCGGGACTAGCGGACCCTACGAGCAGTACTTC
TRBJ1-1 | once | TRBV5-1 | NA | CASSLHTDNTEAFF | TGCGCCAGCAGTTTGCATACAGATAACACTGAAGCTTTCTTT
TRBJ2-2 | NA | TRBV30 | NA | CASGTNANTGELFF | TGTGCCTCGGGGACAAACGCGAACACCGGGGAGCTGTTTTTT
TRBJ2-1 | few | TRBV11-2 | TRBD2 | CASSLVSGGSYNEQFF | TGTGCCAGCAGCTTAGTTAGCGGGGGCTCCTACAATGAGCAGTTCTTC
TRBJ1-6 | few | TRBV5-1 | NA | CASGLSGDSPLHF | TGCGCCAGTGGACTGAGTGGGGATTCACCCCTCCACTTT
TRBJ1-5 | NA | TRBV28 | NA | CASQWAGDQPQHF | TGTGCCAGCCAGTGGGCCGGGGATCAGCCCCAGCATTTT
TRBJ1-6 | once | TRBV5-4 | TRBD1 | CASSSLAGQGESPLHF | TGTGCCAGCAGCTCCTTGGCGGGACAGGGAGAATCACCCCTCCACTTT
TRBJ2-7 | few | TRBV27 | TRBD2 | CASFSAGAYEQYF | TGTGCCAGCTTCTCGGCGGGAGCGTACGAGCAGTACTTC
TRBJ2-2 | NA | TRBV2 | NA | CASSELGRTGELFF | TGTGCCAGCAGTGAACTTGGGAGAACCGGGGAGCTGTTTTTT
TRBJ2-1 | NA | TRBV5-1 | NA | CASNTGEDNEQFF | TGCGCCAGCAACACAGGGGAGGACAATGAGCAGTTCTTC
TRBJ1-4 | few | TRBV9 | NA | CASSVGSAAPTNEKLFF | TGTGCCAGCAGCGTAGGATCCGCGGCCCCCACTAATGAAAAACTGTTTTTT
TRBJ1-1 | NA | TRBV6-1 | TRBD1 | CASSARQGAGTEAFF | TGTGCCAGCAGTGCCCGACAGGGTGCCGGTACTGAAGCTTTCTTT
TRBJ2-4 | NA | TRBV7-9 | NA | CASSLDLASTKNIQYF | TGTGCCAGCAGCTTAGATCTAGCCAGCACCAAAAACATTCAGTACTTC
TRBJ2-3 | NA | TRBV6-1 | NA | CASSEVGAGTGFGGSDTQYF | TGTGCCAGCAGTGAAGTTGGCGCCGGGACGGGGTTTGGCGGGTCGGATACGCAGTATTTT
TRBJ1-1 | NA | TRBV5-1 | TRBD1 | CASSLTGTDLNTEAFF | TGCGCCAGCAGCTTGACTGGGACAGATCTGAACACTGAAGCTTTCTTT
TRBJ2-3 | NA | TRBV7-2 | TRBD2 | CASSLVLAGGPGDTQYF | TGTGCCAGCAGCTTAGTTCTAGCGGGGGGGCCCGGAGATACGCAGTATTTT
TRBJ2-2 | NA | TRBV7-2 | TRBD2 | CASSTRAGGLGELFF | TGTGCCAGCAGCACGCGAGCGGGAGGTCTCGGGGAGCTGTTTTTT
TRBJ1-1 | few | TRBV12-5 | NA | CASGGHTEAFF | TGTGCTAGTGGAGGTCACACTGAAGCTTTCTTT
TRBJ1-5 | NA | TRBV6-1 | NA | CASTLGVGMGQPQHF | TGTGCCAGCACCCTCGGTGTAGGGATGGGTCAGCCCCAGCATTTT
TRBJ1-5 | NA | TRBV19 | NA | CASRLPNQPQHF | TGTGCCAGTAGACTTCCTAATCAGCCCCAGCATTTT
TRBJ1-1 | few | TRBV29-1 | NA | CSAGHPNTEAFF | TGCAGCGCTGGACATCCGAACACTGAAGCTTTCTTT
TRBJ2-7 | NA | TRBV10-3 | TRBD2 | CAIRGLAGDEQYF | TGTGCCATCAGGGGACTAGCGGGAGACGAGCAGTACTTC
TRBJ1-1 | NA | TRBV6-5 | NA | CASSYSSENTEAFF | TGTGCCAGCAGTTACTCATCCGAGAACACTGAAGCTTTCTTT
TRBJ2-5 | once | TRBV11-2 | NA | CASSLGAVRGTQYF | TGTGCCAGCAGCTTAGGAGCGGTACGAGGGACCCAGTACTTC
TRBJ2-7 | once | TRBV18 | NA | CASSLVGGDEQYF | TGTGCCAGCTCACTCGTCGGGGGTGACGAGCAGTACTTC
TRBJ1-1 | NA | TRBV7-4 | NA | CASSKHVTEAFF | TGTGCCAGCAGCAAACATGTCACTGAAGCTTTCTTT
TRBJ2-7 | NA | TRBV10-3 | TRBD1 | CAISGTGRISEQYF | TGTGCCATCAGTGGGACAGGGCGGATCAGCGAGCAGTACTTC
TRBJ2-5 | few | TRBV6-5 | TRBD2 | CASRRLAGGGETQYF | TGTGCCAGCAGACGACTAGCGGGAGGTGGCGAGACCCAGTACTTC
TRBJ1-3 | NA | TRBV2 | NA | CASSERGQTGNTIYF | TGTGCCAGCAGCGAGAGAGGACAGACAGGAAACACCATATATTTT
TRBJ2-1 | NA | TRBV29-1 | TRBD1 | CSVPRQGGEQFF | TGCAGCGTCCCGCGACAGGGGGGTGAGCAGTTCTTC
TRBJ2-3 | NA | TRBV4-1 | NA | CASSQEGTSQYF | TGCGCCAGCAGCCAAGAGGGGACTTCGCAGTATTTT
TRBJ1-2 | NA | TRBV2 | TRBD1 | CASSEGDRPNGGYTF | TGTGCCAGCAGTGAGGGGGACAGACCAAATGGTGGCTACACCTTC
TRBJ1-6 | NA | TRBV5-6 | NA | CASSLARGYNSPLHF | TGTGCCAGCAGCTTAGCCAGGGGCTATAATTCACCCCTCCACTTT
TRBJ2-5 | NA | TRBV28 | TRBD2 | CASSLAALAGGGETQYF | TGTGCCAGCAGTTTAGCCGCTTTAGCGGGAGGTGGTGAGACCCAGTACTTC
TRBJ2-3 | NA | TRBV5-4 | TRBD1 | CASSSGADRFTDTQYF | TGTGCCAGCAGCTCCGGGGCGGACAGGTTCACAGATACGCAGTATTTT
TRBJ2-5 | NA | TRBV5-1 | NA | CASSRTPQGGETQYF | TGCGCCAGCAGCCGTACTCCTCAGGGGGGAGAGACCCAGTACTTC
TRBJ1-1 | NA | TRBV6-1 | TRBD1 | CASRDRDPPEAFF | TGTGCCAGCAGGGACAGGGATCCTCCTGAAGCTTTCTTT
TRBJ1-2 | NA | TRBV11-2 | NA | CASSLDRTEYYGYTF | TGTGCCAGCAGCTTAGATCGGACGGAATACTATGGCTACACCTTC
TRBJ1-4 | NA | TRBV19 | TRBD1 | CATNNGQGNEKLFF | TGTGCCACCAATAACGGACAGGGGAATGAAAAACTGTTTTTT
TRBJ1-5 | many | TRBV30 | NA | CAWSVRVINQPQHF | TGTGCCTGGAGTGTACGGGTCATTAATCAGCCCCAGCATTTT
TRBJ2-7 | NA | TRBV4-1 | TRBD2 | CASSQDGTKYEQYF | TGCGCCAGCAGCCAAGATGGGACTAAATACGAGCAGTACTTC
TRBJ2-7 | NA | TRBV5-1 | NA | CASSLQTGSEQYF | TGCGCCAGCAGCTTACAAACAGGGTCCGAGCAGTACTTC
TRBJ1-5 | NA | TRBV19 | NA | CASSIISPDSNQPQHF | TGTGCCAGTAGTATAATTAGCCCTGATAGCAATCAGCCCCAGCATTTT
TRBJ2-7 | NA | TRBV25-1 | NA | CASSGLSALEQYF | TGTGCCAGCAGTGGGCTTTCCGCTCTCGAGCAGTACTTC
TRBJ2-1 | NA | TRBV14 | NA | CASSQLTEKYNEQFF | TGTGCCAGCAGCCAGCTGACGGAAAAATACAATGAGCAGTTCTTC
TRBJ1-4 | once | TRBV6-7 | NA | CASSYQGRKEKLFF | TGTGCCAGCAGTTACCAGGGGAGAAAGGAAAAACTGTTTTTT
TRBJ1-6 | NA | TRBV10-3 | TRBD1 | CAIRGTGQNSPLHF | TGTGCCATCAGGGGGACAGGGCAAAATTCACCCCTCCACTTT
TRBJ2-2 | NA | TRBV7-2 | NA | CASSRPGYTGELFF | TGTGCCAGCAGCCGACCTGGGTATACCGGGGAGCTGTTTTTT
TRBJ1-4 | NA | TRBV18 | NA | CASSPLDSEKLFF | TGTGCCAGCTCACCCCTGGACAGTGAAAAACTGTTTTTT